Listed below are T cell receptor beta chains from one sample, sequenced in a study of cytomegalovirus exposure and HLA in healthy donors. Profiling relied on immunoSEQ multiplex PCR, and the TCRdb table lists in-frame clones only, not all of them. The data include some 140,000 clones; the top ten clones carry roughly 1.5%. The sample consisted of PBMCs. These receptors were collected from a woman in her thirties or forties in good health and CMV-seronegative. The CDR3 runs from the conserved cysteine through the conserved F or W.

V gene	J gene	CDR3 protein
TRBV5-5	TRBJ2-3	CASSWDREDTQYF
TRBV28	TRBJ2-5	CASRGPWGRETQYF
TRBV18	TRBJ1-2	CASSPSTGAIPFKGYTF
TRBV6-6	TRBJ2-1	CASSSGRDLTYNEQFF
TRBV5-6	TRBJ2-5	CATKTGTEETQYF
TRBV19	TRBJ1-2	CASSIPGQGGGYTF
TRBV7-3	TRBJ2-3	CASSPGQGGDTQYF
TRBV10-3	TRBJ2-3	CAISETGLAVAADTQYF
TRBV6-4	TRBJ2-5	CASSPQGARQETQYF
TRBV6-5	TRBJ1-2	CASSPARGYGYTF
TRBV4-1	TRBJ2-5	CASSPQGLAEVETQYF
TRBV12-5	TRBJ1-1	CASGFETGGRTEAFF
TRBV27	TRBJ1-1	CASSSRSQAFF
TRBV28	TRBJ1-2	CASSPGLRAGYTF
TRBV5-8	TRBJ1-3	CASGDWGDGNTIYF
TRBV9	TRBJ2-1	CASSVPMGRGAYNEQFF
TRBV4-3	TRBJ1-5	CASSQAGGSNQPQHF
TRBV10-3	TRBJ2-1	CATGGDNNEQFF
TRBV4-2	TRBJ1-3	CASSQAPGGTGNTIYF
TRBV28	TRBJ1-2	CASSLTVDYGYTF
TRBV2	TRBJ2-3	CASRWTGGVTDTQYF
TRBV5-3	TRBJ1-6	CARSRRGASWNSPLHF
TRBV5-1	TRBJ2-3	CASSLVLAIDTQYF
TRBV28	TRBJ1-5	CASSSPHTRRGKPQHF
TRBV5-6	TRBJ1-1	CASSLALGTGDTEAFF
TRBV6-5	TRBJ1-2	CASSYRGQGYTF
TRBV10-3	TRBJ1-1	CAITPGTVMNTEAFF
TRBV28	TRBJ1-1	CASSLTLGQVPLVLALDEAFF
TRBV7-2	TRBJ2-3	CASSGQLEDTQYF
TRBV2	TRBJ2-7	CASGGTGVDF
TRBV5-1	TRBJ1-1	CASSREGQGVNTEAFF
TRBV2	TRBJ1-6	CASSVTGTGGSPLHF
TRBV10-3	TRBJ1-3	CAISEQGISGNTIYF
TRBV5-1	TRBJ2-1	CASSLGRTNFYNEQFF
TRBV5-4	TRBJ2-7	CASSLGGGSYEQYF
TRBV5-1	TRBJ1-5	CASSPQGSSNQPQHF
TRBV19	TRBJ1-5	CASSTGEKPQHF
TRBV7-3	TRBJ1-2	CASSPQPSYGYTF
TRBV7-2	TRBJ1-4	CASSPERGDRNEKLFF
TRBV10-3	TRBJ1-3	CAISDSGGNTIYF
TRBV7-9	TRBJ2-5	CASSYVPGQGWFQETQYF
TRBV18	TRBJ1-3	CASSPENSGNTIYF
TRBV7-3	TRBJ2-2	CASSLKPNRDLTGELFF
TRBV11-3	TRBJ2-5	CASSLSRQETQYF
TRBV4-3	TRBJ2-1	CASSQDSVPYNEQFF
TRBV5-1	TRBJ2-3	CASSPDGADTQYF
TRBV10-3	TRBJ2-3	CAIGSTSGGADTQYF
TRBV6-5	TRBJ1-2	CASSPDRERGYTF
TRBV6-5	TRBJ1-1	CASSYSAYTEAFF
TRBV5-1	TRBJ1-2	CASSFWGGNYGYTF
TRBV28	TRBJ2-1	CASEESSYNEQFF
TRBV7-2	TRBJ2-5	CASSLQGQKETQYF
TRBV19	TRBJ2-1	CASSTSTSEYNEQFF